These 18 T cell receptor beta chains originate from one sample sequenced in a study of T cell changes during pregnancy in multiple sclerosis. Sequencing was performed with immunoSEQ multiplex PCR; in TCRdb, only in-frame clones are kept and a portion is missing. The sample lists roughly 38,000 clones, roughly nine tenths seen once, with roughly 5.4% in the top ten. The material was peripheral blood, obtained in the third trimester of pregnancy. These TCRs come from a female donor in good health, enrolled as a control in a pregnancy study.

The table lists this clone with a count of one. The V and J genes are TRBV27 and TRBJ2-5; 9 nucleotides agree with TRBD1. The CDR3 spans 13 residues. The ends lost 2 bases at V and 6 bases at J; junction bases unmatched: 1. Germline lookup yields CDR1 MNHEY and CDR2 SMNVEV (reference sequence). In DNA form, the CDR3 reads TGTGCCAGCAGTTTAGACAGGGGGAAGACCCAGTACTTC. Protein: CASSLDRGKTQYF.

This clone appeared once. The chain combines TRBV29-1 with TRBJ1-3, with 8 bases lining up with TRBD1. The germline V gene has CDR1 SQVTM and CDR2 ANQGSEA. Losses at the gene ends were 7 bases for V and 0 bases for J; bases not matched to a gene: 14. The CDR3 has 17 residues. The CDR3 reads CSAEIGTGFLSGNTIYF. Here the CDR3 DNA reads TGCAGCGCCGAAATCGGGACAGGATTTCTCTCTGGAAACACCATATATTTT. Based on the CDR3 plus reference TRBV29-1 and TRBJ1-3, the full variable domain is SAVISQKPSRDICQRGTSLTIQCQVDSQVTMMFWYRQQPGQSLTLIATANQGSEATYESGFVIDKFPISRPNLTFSTLTVSNMSPEDSSIYLCSAEIGTGFLSGNTIYFGEGSWLTVV.

The chain recombines TRBV11-2 with TRBJ2-7; D is ambiguous. Trimming stripped 1 base from V and 6 bases from J, with 10 bases between. The V gene's germline CDR1 is SGHAT and CDR2 FQNNGV. The CDR3 has 13 amino acids. CDR3 coding DNA: TGTGCCAGCAGCTTAGTTCAACAGCTCGAGCAGTACTTC. Translation: CASSLVQQLEQYF. Variable domain in full (rest from reference TRBV11-2 and TRBJ2-7): EAGVAQSPRYKIIEKRQSVAFWCNPISGHATLYWYQQILGQGPKLLIQFQNNGVVDDSQLPKDRFSAERLKGVDSTLKIQPAKLEDSAVYLCASSLVQQLEQYFGPGTRLTVT.

The chain carries TRBV5-1 and TRBJ1-1; D call uncertain. The CDR3 is 13 residues long. Per the germline V gene, CDR1 is SGHRS and CDR2 is YFSETQ. Trimming cost V 1 base and J 5 bases, with 9 bases left between them. In nucleotides, the CDR3 is TGCGCCAGCAGCTTGAGGGAGGGAACTGAAGCTTTCTTT. Amino acid sequence: CASSLREGTEAFF.

This sequence joins TRBV9 and TRBJ2-2, with 7 positions matching TRBD1. With 4 bases clipped from V and 4 bases from J, the junction kept 7 bases outside the gene matches. This CDR3 has 15 residues. The V gene's germline CDR1 is SGDLS and CDR2 YYNGEE. The CDR3 here is CASSSPRQGTGELFF. CDR3 nucleotides: TGTGCCAGCAGCTCTCCGCGACAGGGCACCGGGGAGCTGTTTTTT.

The chain employs TRBV6-1 and TRBJ2-3, with TRBD2 identical over 8 bases. Germline V gene lookup returns CDR1 MNHNS and CDR2 SASEGT. J was trimmed by 4 bases and V by 2 bases; bases with no gene match: 5. This CDR3 contains 15 residues. The CDR3 sequence is CASSESSGGADTQYF. The CDR3 nucleotides read TGTGCCAGCAGTGAATCGTCGGGGGGGGCAGATACGCAGTATTTT.

The V gene is TRBV14, the J gene TRBJ1-1, with 8 bases aligning to TRBD1. Germline CDR1 reads SGHDN; CDR2 reads FVKESK. The CDR3 is made up of 15 amino acids. V shed 4 bases and J 5 bases; nucleotides not matched to a gene: 9. The chain's CDR3 is CASSPTDRGRTEAFF. CDR3 coding DNA: TGTGCCAGCAGCCCTACCGACAGGGGAAGAACTGAAGCTTTCTTT.

This rearrangement joins TRBV10-3 to TRBJ1-6, with D hard to call. V lost 6 bases and J 0 bases, leaving 6 bases between the germline ends. Looked up from germline, CDR1 is ENHRY and CDR2 is SYGVKD. The CDR3 consists of 14 residues. CDR3 amino acids: CAISPGSYNSPLHF. CDR3 in DNA: TGTGCCATCAGCCCAGGCTCCTATAATTCACCCCTCCACTTT.

The chain carries TRBV11-2 and TRBJ2-7; D possibly corresponds to TRBD2 (5 bases). Germline V gene data show CDR1 as SGHAT and CDR2 as FQNNGV. This CDR3 is 13 amino acids long. Trimming cost V 5 bases and J 4 bases, with 12 bases left between them. This CDR3 is CASSPRTEYEQYF. The CDR3, as DNA: TGTGCCAGCAGCCCTCGGACTGAATACGAGCAGTACTTC.

The genes are TRBV5-1 and TRBJ2-7; perhaps TRBD2 as D (5 bases). The V end lost 0 bases, the J end lost 4 bases, and 11 bases lay between the germline ends. Germline assignment: CDR1 SGHRS and CDR2 YFSETQ. The CDR3 covers 14 residues. For the CDR3, the DNA is TGCGCCAGCAGCTTGGGCGGGCCAGAATACGAGCAGTACTTC. It yields the protein CASSLGGPEYEQYF.

The rearrangement joins TRBV7-3 to TRBJ1-6; D is possibly TRBD1 (5 bases). This CDR3 region has 13 residues. The V and J ends lost 5 bases and 7 bases respectively, with 9 bases between them. Germline CDR1 and CDR2: SGHTA and FQGTGA. The CDR3 loop is CASSERQNSPLHF. The CDR3 nucleotides read TGTGCCAGCAGCGAACGACAGAATTCACCCCTCCACTTT.

V gene TRBV6-5 combines with J gene TRBJ2-1; 7 nucleotides agree with TRBD2. The CDR3 consists of 15 residues. CDR1 MNHEY and CDR2 SVGAGI come from the germline V gene. Trimming at V came to 3 bases and at J to 0 bases, leaving 2 bases not matched to a gene. CDR3: CASSYGGSSYNEQFF. Here the CDR3 DNA reads TGTGCCAGCAGTTATGGCGGGAGCTCCTACAATGAGCAGTTCTTC.

Worth noting for this clone: A junction end diverges from the germline sequence, so it may reflect a read error. The chain carries TRBV7-3 and TRBJ1-1; 9 bases are shared with TRBD1. The CDR3 covers 13 residues. CDR1 SGHTA and CDR2 FQGTGA come from the germline V gene. In DNA form, the CDR3 reads TGTGCCAGCAGCCTAACGGGACAGGGAGAAGCTTTCTTT. Residues: CASSLTGQGEAFF.

In DNA form, the CDR3 reads TGTGCCAGCAGTGGGCAGGGACAGGCGCGCGAGCAGTACTTC. It translates to CASSGQGQAREQYF. The chain links TRBV27 to TRBJ2-7; 8 positions match TRBD1. The V segment lost 5 bases and the J segment 6 bases; nucleotides outside the gene matches: 9. Germline V lookup: CDR1 MNHEY, CDR2 SMNVEV (reference sequence). This CDR3 is built from 14 residues.

This chain connects TRBV30 to TRBJ2-5, with 10 nucleotides matching TRBD2. There are 19 residues in the CDR3. V dropped 4 bases and J dropped 1; count of bases not matched to a gene: 18. CDR1 is GTSNPN, CDR2 SVGIG, per germline (reference sequence). CDR3 in DNA: TGTGCCTGGACACTTGCCCCCTTTTCTAGCGGGAGACCCCAAGAGACCCAGTACTTC. The encoded protein is CAWTLAPFSSGRPQETQYF.

The rearrangement joins TRBV10-2 to TRBJ2-7, with 9 positions matching TRBD2. Germline V lookup: CDR1 WSHSY, CDR2 SAAADI. This CDR3 has 15 residues. V dropped 3 bases and J dropped 4; count of bases not matched to a gene: 7. The CDR3 DNA reads as TGCGCCAGCAGTGACGTGGCTAGCGGGGTATACGAGCAGTACTTC. It yields the protein CASSDVASGVYEQYF.

The rearrangement uses TRBV9 and TRBJ2-1, with 7 positions matching TRBD2. The CDR3 contains 13 residues. V trimming: 6 bases; J trimming: 6 bases; junction bases outside the gene matches: 6. Germline V gene data show CDR1 as SGDLS and CDR2 as YYNGEE. The CDR3 spells CASNNGGFNEQFF. The CDR3 DNA is TGTGCCAGCAACAACGGGGGGTTCAATGAGCAGTTCTTC.

The V and J genes are TRBV2 and TRBJ2-5; 8 positions match TRBD2. V trimming: 4 bases; J trimming: 9 bases; junction bases outside the gene matches: 10. Germline CDR1 is SNHLY and CDR2 is FYNNEI. CDR3 length: 14 amino acids. The CDR3 DNA sequence: TGTGCCAGCAGTGCGCTAGCGGGCCTTTCGGCCCAGTACTTC. This translates into CASSALAGLSAQYF.